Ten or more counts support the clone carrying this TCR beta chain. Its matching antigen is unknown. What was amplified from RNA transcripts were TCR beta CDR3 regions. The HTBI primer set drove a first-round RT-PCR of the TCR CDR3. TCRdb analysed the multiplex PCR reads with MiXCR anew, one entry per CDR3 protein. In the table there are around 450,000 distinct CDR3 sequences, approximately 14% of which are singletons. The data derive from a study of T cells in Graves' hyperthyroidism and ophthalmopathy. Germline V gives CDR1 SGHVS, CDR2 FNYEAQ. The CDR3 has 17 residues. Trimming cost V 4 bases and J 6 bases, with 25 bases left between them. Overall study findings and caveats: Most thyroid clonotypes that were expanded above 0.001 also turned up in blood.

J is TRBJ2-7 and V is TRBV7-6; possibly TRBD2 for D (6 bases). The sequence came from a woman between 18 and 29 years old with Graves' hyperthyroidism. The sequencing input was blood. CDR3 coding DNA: TGTGCCAGCAGCTCGATGAGTAGGGGACTCTTATTGAGCGAGCAGTACTTC. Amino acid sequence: CASSSMSRGLLLSEQYF.